This TCR beta chain was sequenced during a study of cytomegalovirus exposure and HLA in healthy donors. Study outcomes and limitations: Presence/absence analyses assumed roughly uniform sequencing depth across donors, which may not hold. Highly shared sequence variants in one cluster were likely a sequencing artifact. As immune exposure information, only CMV serostatus was available. The dataset shows that most TCR sequences were rare, while some public TCRs occurred in many donors.

Vbeta (60) and Jbeta (13) primers were used in the PCR. Profiling relied on immunoSEQ multiplex PCR, and the TCRdb table lists in-frame clones only, not all of them. This sample yields approximately 100,000 clones, of which 60% to 85% are seen a single time; around 15% belongs to the top ten. This clone was recorded only once. What it recognizes is unknown. The trim removed 4 bases at V and 11 bases at J, leaving 6 bases unmatched. The CDR3 covers 14 residues. Per the germline V gene, CDR1 is SGDLS and CDR2 is YYNGEE. The gene calls are TRBV9 and TRBJ2-3; 14 bases fit TRBD2. Material for sequencing was PBMCs. The sequence came from a man in his 60s in good health and CMV-seropositive. This CDR3 reads CASSRGTSGGEQYF. The CDR3 DNA is TGTGCCAGCAGCCGAGGGACTAGCGGGGGCGAGCAGTATTTT.